These 17 T cell receptor beta chains share one sample of origin, sequenced in a study of Graves' ophthalmopathy and Graves' hyperthyroidism. As the template, RNA transcripts were used to amplify TCR beta CDR3 regions. Second-round multiplex PCR came after first-round RT-PCR with HTBI primers. TCRdb redid the calling of the multiplex PCR reads with MiXCR, one entry per CDR3 protein. The repertoire holds almost 750,000 distinct CDR3 sequences, with around 40% as singletons. The sequenced sample was peripheral blood. The origin of the receptors is an adult man with Graves' ophthalmopathy.

The chain couples TRBV20-1 to TRBJ2-7; TRBD2 might be the D (5 bases). Germline CDR1 DFQATT, CDR2 SNEGSKA (reference sequence). The length of the CDR3 is 14 residues. Trimming removed 1 base at V and 2 bases at J, with 12 bases between. CDR3 amino acids: CSARGRRGTYEQYF. The CDR3 region has the DNA TGCAGTGCTAGAGGGCGTCGGGGTACCTACGAGCAGTACTTC.

The J gene is TRBJ1-6, the V gene TRBV25-1; D is unclear. The CDR3 length is 13 residues. Germline CDR1 reads MGHDK; CDR2 reads SYGVNS. The germline V and J ends were trimmed by 11 bases and 10 bases, with 18 bases remaining between them. CDR3 sequence (DNA): TGTGCCTGGAGTAAAAGCAGGAAATCACCCCTCCACTTT. It specifies CAWSKSRKSPLHF. The variable domain in full, completed from reference TRBV25-1 and TRBJ1-6, reads EADIYQTPRYLVIGTGKKITLECSQTMGHDKMYWYQQDPGMELHLIHYSYGVNSTEKGDLSSESTVSRIRTEHFPLTLESARPSHTSQYLCAWSKSRKSPLHFGNGTRLTVT.

CDR3 region: CASSLIPDEGGYTF. Here the CDR3 DNA reads TGTGCCAGCAGTTTAATCCCCGACGAGGGAGGCTACACCTTC. V and J are TRBV7-9 and TRBJ1-2; D uncertain. CDR1 is SEHNR, CDR2 FQNEAQ, per germline (reference sequence). This CDR3 contains 14 residues. Trimming stripped 6 bases from V and 8 bases from J, with 19 bases between. The full variable domain, completed using reference TRBV7-9 and TRBJ1-2, is DTGVSQNPRHKITKRGQNVTFRCDPISEHNRLYWYRQTLGQGPEFLTYFQNEAQLEKSRLLSDRFSAERPKGSFSTLEIQRTEQGDSAMYLCASSLIPDEGGYTFGSGTRLTVV.

This chain links TRBV10-3 with TRBJ1-1; the match to TRBD1 covers 9 bases. Germline values: CDR1 ENHRY, CDR2 SYGVKD. The CDR3 spans 13 residues. Trimming at V came to 7 bases and at J to 3 bases, leaving 3 bases not matched to a gene. CDR3 nucleotides: TGTGCCATCAACAGGGGGCTGGACACTGAAGCTTTCTTT. It codes for CAINRGLDTEAFF.

This clonotype was found many times. The chain combines TRBV20-1 with TRBJ1-4; 7 bases agree with TRBD1. The V and J ends lost 3 bases and 8 bases, in that order; junction bases with no gene match: 0. This CDR3 spans 11 amino acids. Germline V lookup: CDR1 DFQATT, CDR2 SNEGSKA (reference sequence). CDR3 coding DNA: TGCAGTGCTAGGGACAGGGAAAAACTGTTTTTT. This sequence encodes CSARDREKLFF.

Remarks on this clonotype: Given a much more abundant clone one base away, this may be a read error. The chain couples TRBV25-1 to TRBJ1-2, with D tentatively TRBD1 (5 bases). The CDR3 runs to 13 residues. Germline V lookup: CDR1 MGHDK, CDR2 SYGVNS. CDR3 residues: CASSEGGAYGYAF. The CDR3 DNA reads TGTGCCAGCAGTGAGGGCGGGGCCTATGGCTACGCCTTC.

The table lists this clonotype with many counts. The genes are TRBV7-2 and TRBJ1-6; 10 bases are shared with TRBD1. Per the germline V gene, CDR1 is SGHTA and CDR2 is FQGNSA. The CDR3 length is 14 residues. V lost 5 bases to trimming and J lost 10 bases; unmatched junction nucleotides: 5. This chain's CDR3 is CASSHGTGESPLHF. CDR3 DNA sequence: TGTGCCAGCAGCCACGGGACAGGGGAGTCACCCCTCCACTTT. The whole variable domain, remainder taken from reference TRBV7-2 and TRBJ1-6, is GAGVSQSPSNKVTEKGKDVELRCDPISGHTALYWYRQSLGQGLEFLIYFQGNSAPDKSGLPSDRFSAERTGGSVSTLTIQRTQQEDSAVYLCASSHGTGESPLHFGNGTRLTVT.

The sample holds a few counts of this clonotype. The gene calls are TRBV7-9 and TRBJ2-7; D is ambiguous. Germline values: CDR1 SEHNR, CDR2 FQNEAQ (reference sequence). CDR3 length equals 14 residues. V lost 3 bases, J lost 6 bases, and 15 bases lay in between. The CDR3 DNA follows: TGTGCCAGCAGCTTTTCTCAGTCCGTTTTCGAGCAGTACTTC. Its protein product is CASSFSQSVFEQYF.

CDR3: CASSLIAGGGGYTF. The CDR3 nucleotides read TGTGCCAGCAGCTTAATAGCCGGGGGCGGAGGCTACACCTTC. This chain uses TRBV11-1 with TRBJ1-2; D is perhaps TRBD1 (6 bases). V was trimmed by 2 bases and J by 8 bases, leaving 15 bases between them. The germline V gene has CDR1 SGHAT and CDR2 FQDESV (reference sequence). The CDR3 has 14 residues. The complete variable domain, with remaining parts taken from reference TRBV11-1 and TRBJ1-2, reads EAEVAQSPRYKITEKSQAVAFWCDPISGHATLYWYRQILGQGPELLVQFQDESVVDDSQLPKDRFSAERLKGVDSTLKIQPAELGDSAMYLCASSLIAGGGGYTFGSGTRLTVV.

The chain uses TRBV2 and TRBJ1-2; no reliable D call. V lost 6 bases, J lost 2 bases, and 10 bases lay in between. The CDR3 covers 13 residues. Germline assignment: CDR1 SNHLY and CDR2 FYNNEI. CDR3 sequence: CASRLGKNYGYTF. CDR3 nucleotide sequence: TGTGCCAGCAGACTTGGCAAGAACTATGGCTACACCTTC.

Note on this clonotype: Likely a read error: the CDR3 ends without its conserved phenylalanine or tryptophan. The V call is TRBV9, the J call TRBJ1-1; D is uncertain. V was cut by 5 bases and J by 1 base, with 15 bases left in between. The CDR3 consists of 15 residues. Germline assignment: CDR1 SGDLS and CDR2 YYNGEE. Here the CDR3 reads CASSYSIQTNTEAFL. Here the CDR3 DNA reads TGTGCCAGCAGTTACTCGATACAGACGAACACTGAAGCTTTCCTT.

This rearrangement joins TRBV24-1 to TRBJ2-7; D remains ambiguous. The CDR3 loop spans 16 amino acids. The V end was cut by 3 bases, the J end by 5 bases, with 19 bases between. From germline, CDR1 is KGHDR and CDR2 SFDVKD. This chain's CDR3 is CATSDHRSVSINEQYF. For the CDR3, the DNA is TGTGCCACCAGTGATCATCGGTCGGTCAGTATCAACGAGCAGTACTTC.

The genes are TRBV25-1 and TRBJ2-7; 7 nucleotides align to TRBD1. Trimming removed 4 bases from V and 5 bases from J; junction bases left unmatched: 11. The germline gives CDR1 MGHDK, CDR2 SYGVNS. The CDR3 totals 15 residues. In DNA form, the CDR3 reads TGTGCCAGCAGTGCGGATACAGGGGTACCAGACGAGCAGTACTTC. Translation: CASSADTGVPDEQYF.

The chain links TRBV25-1 to TRBJ1-1; a weak D match, TRBD1 (5 bases). Germline V gives CDR1 MGHDK, CDR2 SYGVNS. Trimming cost V 3 bases and J 4 bases, with 9 bases left between them. This CDR3 has 13 amino acids. The CDR3 coding sequence is TGTGCCAGCAGTGATCCGGGACGCACTGAAGCTTTCTTT. This codes for CASSDPGRTEAFF.

The table lists this clonotype with a few counts. Compared with germline, one end of the junction differs, possibly owing to a read error. This chain joins TRBV10-2 and TRBJ2-7; possible D gene TRBD1, 9 bases. CDR3 size: 15 residues. Germline V lookup: CDR1 WSHSY, CDR2 SAAADI. CDR3 DNA sequence: TGTGCCAGCAGTGACAGGGGGAGCGGGAGTTACGAGCAGTACTTC. Translating it yields CASSDRGSGSYEQYF.

This clonotype came up a few times. The chain combines TRBV5-1 with TRBJ1-1; no definite D call. V was pared by 0 bases and J by 1 base, with 7 bases between. Per the germline V gene, CDR1 is SGHRS and CDR2 is YFSETQ. CDR3 length: 14 amino acids. CDR3 sequence reads: CASSLEVRNTEAFF. The CDR3, as DNA: TGCGCCAGCAGCTTGGAGGTTCGGAACACTGAAGCTTTCTTT.

V usage is TRBV13 and J usage is TRBJ2-6; no definite D call. From germline, CDR1 is PRHDT and CDR2 FYEKMQ (reference sequence). This CDR3 is built from 18 residues. The V and J ends lost 5 bases and 0 bases respectively, with 17 bases between them. The CDR3 protein is CASSRKTSLYSGANVLTF. Here the CDR3 DNA reads TGTGCCAGCAGCAGAAAAACCAGCCTATACTCTGGGGCCAACGTCCTGACTTTC.